This T cell receptor beta chain is from a study of T-cell memory formation after mild COVID-19. Study findings and constraints: The main location of contracting CD4+ clones was CM and EM, and that of contracting CD8+ clones was EMRA.

Via MiXCR, TCRdb re-called the 5' RACE reads, giving one row per CDR3 protein. The sample lists some 120,000 distinct CDR3 sequences, about 17% seen once, with about 15% in the top ten. Germline V gene sequence: CDR1 SQVTM, CDR2 ANQGSEA. Germline trimming cut 6 bases from V and 4 bases from J; bases unmatched to any gene: 6. The CDR3 consists of 13 residues. This clonotype turned up a few times. Its antigen is unidentified. The receptor was derived from an adult woman who had mild COVID-19 (a few samples of this study predate the infection). Cell type and time point are not known. V is TRBV29-1 and J is TRBJ2-5; 9 bases line up with TRBD2. Sequenced material: PBMCs or a T cell subset sorted from them (not recorded which). The CDR3 coding sequence is TGCAGCGTGGGGGGACTAGCAGGAGAGACCCAGTACTTC. It yields the protein CSVGGLAGETQYF.